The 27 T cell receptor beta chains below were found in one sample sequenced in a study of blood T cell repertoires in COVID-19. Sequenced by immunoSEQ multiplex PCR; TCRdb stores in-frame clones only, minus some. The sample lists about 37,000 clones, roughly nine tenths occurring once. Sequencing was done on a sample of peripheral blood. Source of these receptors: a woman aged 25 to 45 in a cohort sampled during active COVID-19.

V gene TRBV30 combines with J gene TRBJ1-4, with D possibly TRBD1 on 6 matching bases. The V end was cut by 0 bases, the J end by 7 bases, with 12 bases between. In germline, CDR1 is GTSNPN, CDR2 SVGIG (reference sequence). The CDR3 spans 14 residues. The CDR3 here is CAWSVQGSGEKLFF. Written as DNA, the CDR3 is TGTGCCTGGAGTGTACAGGGATCCGGTGAAAAACTGTTTTTT.

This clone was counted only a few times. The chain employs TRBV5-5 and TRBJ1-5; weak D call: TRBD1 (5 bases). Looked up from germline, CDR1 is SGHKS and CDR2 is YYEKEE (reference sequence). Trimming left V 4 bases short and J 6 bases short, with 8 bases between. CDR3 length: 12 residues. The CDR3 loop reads CASSPQGQPQHF. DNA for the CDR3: TGTGCCAGCAGCCCGCAGGGTCAGCCCCAGCATTTT.

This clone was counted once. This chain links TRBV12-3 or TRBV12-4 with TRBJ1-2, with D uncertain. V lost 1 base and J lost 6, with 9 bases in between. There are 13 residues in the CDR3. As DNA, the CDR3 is TGTGCCAGCAGTTTAGGTGCGGCCCATGGCTACACCTTC. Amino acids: CASSLGAAHGYTF.

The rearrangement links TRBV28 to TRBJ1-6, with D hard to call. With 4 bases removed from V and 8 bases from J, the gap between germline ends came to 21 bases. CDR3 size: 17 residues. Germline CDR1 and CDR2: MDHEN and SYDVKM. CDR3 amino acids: CASSSRSRHRGYSPLHF. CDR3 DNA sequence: TGTGCCAGCAGTTCCCGATCGAGGCACCGAGGGTATTCACCCCTCCACTTT.

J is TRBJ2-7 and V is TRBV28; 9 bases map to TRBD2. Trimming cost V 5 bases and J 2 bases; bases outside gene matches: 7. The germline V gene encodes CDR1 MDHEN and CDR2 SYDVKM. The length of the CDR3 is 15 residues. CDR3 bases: TGTGCCAGCAGTACCCCGGGACTAGCTCCCTACGAGCAGTACTTC. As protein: CASSTPGLAPYEQYF.

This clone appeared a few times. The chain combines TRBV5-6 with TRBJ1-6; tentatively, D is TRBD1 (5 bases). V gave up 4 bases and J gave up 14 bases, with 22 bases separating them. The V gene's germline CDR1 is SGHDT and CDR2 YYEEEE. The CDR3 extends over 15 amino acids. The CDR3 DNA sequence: TGTGCCAGCAGCCCCAGGGTGCCTGGGGTTTCGGCCCTCCACTTT. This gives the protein CASSPRVPGVSALHF.

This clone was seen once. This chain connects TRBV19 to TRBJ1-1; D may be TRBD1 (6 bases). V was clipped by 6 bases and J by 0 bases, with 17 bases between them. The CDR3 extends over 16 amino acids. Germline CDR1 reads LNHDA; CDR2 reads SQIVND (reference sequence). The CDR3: CASRRQDSPLNTEAFF. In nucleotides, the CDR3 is TGTGCCAGTAGAAGACAGGACTCTCCGTTGAACACTGAAGCTTTCTTT.

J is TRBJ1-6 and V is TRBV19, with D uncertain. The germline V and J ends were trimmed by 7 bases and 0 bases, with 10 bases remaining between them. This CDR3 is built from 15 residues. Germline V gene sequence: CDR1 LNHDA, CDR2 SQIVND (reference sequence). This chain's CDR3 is CASTKTGSYNSPLHF. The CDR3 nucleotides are TGTGCCAGTACCAAGACGGGCTCCTATAATTCACCCCTCCACTTT.

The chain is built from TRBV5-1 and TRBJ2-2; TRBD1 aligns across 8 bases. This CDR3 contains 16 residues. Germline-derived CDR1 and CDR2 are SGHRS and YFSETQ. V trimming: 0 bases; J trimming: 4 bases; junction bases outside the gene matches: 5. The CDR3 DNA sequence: TGCGCCAGCAGCTTGGCCCCAGGGGGCGTCACCGGGGAGCTGTTTTTT. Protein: CASSLAPGGVTGELFF.

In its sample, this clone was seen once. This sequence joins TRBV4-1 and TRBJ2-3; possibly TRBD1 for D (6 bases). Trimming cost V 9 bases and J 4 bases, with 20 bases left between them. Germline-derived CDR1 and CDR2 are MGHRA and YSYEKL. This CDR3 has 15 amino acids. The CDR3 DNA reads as TGCGCCAGTGGCCCTACAGGGATGGTATCAGATACGCAGTATTTT. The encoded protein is CASGPTGMVSDTQYF.

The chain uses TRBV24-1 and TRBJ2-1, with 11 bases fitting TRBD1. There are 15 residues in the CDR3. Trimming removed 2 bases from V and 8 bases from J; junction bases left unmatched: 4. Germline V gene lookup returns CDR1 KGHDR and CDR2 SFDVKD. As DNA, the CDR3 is TGTGCCACCAGTGATTGGGGACAGGGGGGACATGAGCAGTTCTTC. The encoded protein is CATSDWGQGGHEQFF.

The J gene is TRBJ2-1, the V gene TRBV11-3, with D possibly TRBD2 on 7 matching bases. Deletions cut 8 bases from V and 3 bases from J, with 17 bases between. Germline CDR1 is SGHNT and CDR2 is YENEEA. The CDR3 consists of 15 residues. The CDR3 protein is CASHAGASVYNEQFF. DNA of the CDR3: TGTGCCAGCCATGCGGGGGCTTCCGTCTACAATGAGCAGTTCTTC.

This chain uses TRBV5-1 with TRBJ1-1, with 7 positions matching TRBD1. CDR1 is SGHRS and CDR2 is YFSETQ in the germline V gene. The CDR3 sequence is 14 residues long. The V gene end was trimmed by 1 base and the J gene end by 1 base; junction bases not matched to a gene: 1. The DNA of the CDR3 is TGCGCCAGCAGCTTGAACAGGGGGAACACTGAAGCTTTCTTT. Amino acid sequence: CASSLNRGNTEAFF. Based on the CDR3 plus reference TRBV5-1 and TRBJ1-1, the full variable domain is KAGVTQTPRYLIKTRGQQVTLSCSPISGHRSVSWYQQTPGQGLQFLFEYFSETQRNKGNFPGRFSGRQFSNSRSEMNVSTLELGDSALYLCASSLNRGNTEAFFGQGTRLTVV.

CDR3 amino acids: CASLAGLGGEQFF. For the CDR3, the DNA is TGTGCCAGTCTAGCGGGATTAGGGGGTGAGCAGTTCTTC. V and J are TRBV12-3 or TRBV12-4 and TRBJ2-1, with 9 bases fitting TRBD2. V was pared by 9 bases and J by 9 bases, with 9 bases of the junction left unmatched. The CDR3 loop spans 13 amino acids.

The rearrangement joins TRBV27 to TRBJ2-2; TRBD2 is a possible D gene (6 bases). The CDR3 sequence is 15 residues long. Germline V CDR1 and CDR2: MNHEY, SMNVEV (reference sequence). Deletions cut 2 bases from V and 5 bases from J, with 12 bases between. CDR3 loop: CASSLRGRGTGELFF. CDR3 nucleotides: TGTGCCAGCAGTTTACGGGGGAGAGGGACCGGGGAGCTGTTTTTT.

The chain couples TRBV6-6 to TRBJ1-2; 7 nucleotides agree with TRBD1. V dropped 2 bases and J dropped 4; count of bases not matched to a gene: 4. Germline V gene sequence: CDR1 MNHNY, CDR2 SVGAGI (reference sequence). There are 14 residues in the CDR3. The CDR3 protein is CASSYTNRGYGYTF. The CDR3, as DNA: TGTGCCAGCAGTTACACAAACAGGGGCTATGGCTACACCTTC.

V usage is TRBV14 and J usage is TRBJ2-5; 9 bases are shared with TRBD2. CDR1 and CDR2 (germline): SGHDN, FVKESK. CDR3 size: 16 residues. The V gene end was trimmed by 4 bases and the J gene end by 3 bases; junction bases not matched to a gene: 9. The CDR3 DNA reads TGTGCCAGCAGCCGAAATTGGGGGACTAGCAAAGAGACCCAGTACTTC. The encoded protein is CASSRNWGTSKETQYF.

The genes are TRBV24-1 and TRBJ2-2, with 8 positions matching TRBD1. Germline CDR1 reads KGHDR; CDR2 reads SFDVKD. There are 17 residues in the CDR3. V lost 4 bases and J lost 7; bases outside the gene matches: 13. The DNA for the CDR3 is TGTGCCACCAGTGAGGGACGGACAGGGAGTCTGGTCGGGGAGCTGTTTTTT. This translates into CATSEGRTGSLVGELFF.

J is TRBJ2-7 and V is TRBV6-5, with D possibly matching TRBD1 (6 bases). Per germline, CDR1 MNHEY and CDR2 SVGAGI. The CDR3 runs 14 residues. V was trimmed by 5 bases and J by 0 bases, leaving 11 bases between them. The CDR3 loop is CASSRTDTSYEQYF. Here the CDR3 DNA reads TGTGCCAGCAGTCGGACAGATACCTCCTACGAGCAGTACTTC.

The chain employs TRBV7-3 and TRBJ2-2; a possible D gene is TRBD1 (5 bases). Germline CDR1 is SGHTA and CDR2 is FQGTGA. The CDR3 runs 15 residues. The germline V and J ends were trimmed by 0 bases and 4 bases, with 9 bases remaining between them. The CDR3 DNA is TGTGCCAGCAGCTTAACGCCAGGGCGCACCGGGGAGCTGTTTTTT. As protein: CASSLTPGRTGELFF. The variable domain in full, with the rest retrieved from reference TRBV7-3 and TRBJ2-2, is GAGVSQTPSNKVTEKGKYVELRCDPISGHTALYWYRQSLGQGPEFLIYFQGTGAADDSGLPNDRFFAVRPEGSVSTLKIQRTERGDSAVYLCASSLTPGRTGELFFGEGSRLTVL.

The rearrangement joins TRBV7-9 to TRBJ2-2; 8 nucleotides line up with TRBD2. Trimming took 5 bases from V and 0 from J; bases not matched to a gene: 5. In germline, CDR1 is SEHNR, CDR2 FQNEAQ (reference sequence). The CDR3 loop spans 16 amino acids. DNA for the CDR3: TGTGCCAGCAGCCCCTCGGGGGGGTCGAACACCGGGGAGCTGTTTTTT. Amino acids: CASSPSGGSNTGELFF.

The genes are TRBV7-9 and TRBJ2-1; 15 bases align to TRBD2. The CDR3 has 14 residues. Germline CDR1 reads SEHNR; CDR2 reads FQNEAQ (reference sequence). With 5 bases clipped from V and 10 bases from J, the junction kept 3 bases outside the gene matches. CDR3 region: CASSPGTSGREQFF. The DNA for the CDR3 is TGTGCCAGCAGCCCCGGGACTAGCGGGAGGGAGCAGTTCTTC. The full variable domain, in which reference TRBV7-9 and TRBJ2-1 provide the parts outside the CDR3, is DTGVSQNPRHKITKRGQNVTFRCDPISEHNRLYWYRQTLGQGPEFLTYFQNEAQLEKSRLLSDRFSAERPKGSFSTLEIQRTEQGDSAMYLCASSPGTSGREQFFGPGTRLTVL.

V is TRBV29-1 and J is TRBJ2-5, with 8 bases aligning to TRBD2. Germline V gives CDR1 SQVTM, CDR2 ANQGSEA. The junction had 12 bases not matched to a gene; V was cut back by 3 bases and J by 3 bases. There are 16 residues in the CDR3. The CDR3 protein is CSVDGVAGPLEETQYF. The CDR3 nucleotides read TGCAGCGTTGATGGGGTAGCGGGGCCTTTAGAAGAGACCCAGTACTTC.

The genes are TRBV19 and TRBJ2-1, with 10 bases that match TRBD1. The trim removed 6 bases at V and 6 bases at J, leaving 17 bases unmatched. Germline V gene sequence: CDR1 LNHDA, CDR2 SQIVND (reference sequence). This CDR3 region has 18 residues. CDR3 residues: CASSPGQGTSSIFNEQFF. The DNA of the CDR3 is TGTGCCAGTAGCCCGGGACAGGGGACCTCTTCGATTTTCAATGAGCAGTTCTTC.

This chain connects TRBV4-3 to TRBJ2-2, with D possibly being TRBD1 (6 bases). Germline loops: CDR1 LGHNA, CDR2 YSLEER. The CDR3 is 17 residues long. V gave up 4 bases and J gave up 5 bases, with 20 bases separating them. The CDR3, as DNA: TGCGCCAGCAGCCTGGACTCGTTACAGGGACGGACCGGGGAGCTGTTTTTT. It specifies CASSLDSLQGRTGELFF.

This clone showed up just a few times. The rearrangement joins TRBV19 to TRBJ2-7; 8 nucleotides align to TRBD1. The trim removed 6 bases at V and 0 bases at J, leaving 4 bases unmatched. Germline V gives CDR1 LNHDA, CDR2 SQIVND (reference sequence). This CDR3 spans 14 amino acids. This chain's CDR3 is CASSGTGSSYEQYF. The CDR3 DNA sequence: TGTGCCAGTAGCGGGACAGGTAGCTCCTACGAGCAGTACTTC.

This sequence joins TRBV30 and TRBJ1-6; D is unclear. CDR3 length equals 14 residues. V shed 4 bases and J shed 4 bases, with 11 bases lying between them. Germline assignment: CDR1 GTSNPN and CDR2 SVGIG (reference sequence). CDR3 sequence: CAWTSKFYNSPLHF. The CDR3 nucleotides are TGTGCCTGGACTTCTAAATTTTATAATTCACCCCTCCACTTT.